The count of the clone carrying this TCR beta chain is one. Antigen: not known. The PCR contained 60 Vbeta and 13 Jbeta primers. This table comes from immunoSEQ multiplex PCR, and its TCRdb copy is limited to in-frame clones, with some not included. The data show 150,000 to 160,000 clones, about 88% seen once. This sample stems from a study of cytomegalovirus exposure and HLA in healthy donors. Across the whole study: The study placed 70% to 85% of its roughly 400 genotyped donors in the Caucasian-associated ancestry cluster. Broader study findings: A previous analysis found most TCR beta V segments productive roughly 90% or roughly 30% of the time. The study listed 150 to 200 cytomegalovirus-associated TCR beta chains. A later analysis showed that HLA-associated TCR beta chains had undergone more clonal expansion than equally common others.

Per the germline V gene, CDR1 is LGHNA and CDR2 is YNFKEQ. V was pared by 0 bases and J by 5 bases, with 11 bases of the junction left unmatched. The CDR3 is made up of 17 amino acids. Sequenced material: PBMCs. V usage is TRBV4-2 and J usage is TRBJ2-7, with 9 bases identical to TRBD1. This clonotype was obtained from a woman between 18 and 29 years old in good health and CMV-seronegative. CDR3 sequence (DNA): TGTGCCAGCAGCCAAGATCAAGAAACAGGGGGCTACGACGAGCAGTACTTC. Residues: CASSQDQETGGYDEQYF.